This T cell receptor (beta chain) is drawn from a study of T cells in Graves' hyperthyroidism and ophthalmopathy. CDR1 is SGHRS, CDR2 YFSETQ, per germline. This CDR3 is built from 16 residues. V gave up 5 bases and J gave up 5 bases; unmatched junction bases: 10. The study's findings and limits: Blood shared most expanded thyroid clonotypes above 0.001.

Diagnosis of hyperthyroidism was new in patients aged 18 to 65, and its duration was under 2 months. The investigators amplified TCR beta CDR3 regions from RNA transcripts. TCR CDR3 regions were first amplified by RT-PCR with HTBI primers. Each CDR3 protein is one row after TCRdb ran MiXCR on the multiplex PCR reads. The sample holds 650,000 to 700,000 distinct CDR3 sequences, roughly 17% seen once. Notes on this clonotype: Antigen: not known.

Material: blood. The receptor was derived from a man aged 50-59 years with Graves' hyperthyroidism. The gene calls are TRBV5-1 and TRBJ2-2, with TRBD2 matching over 9 bases. CDR3 in amino acids: CASRASGIPGTGELFF. The CDR3 coding sequence is TGCGCCAGCAGGGCTAGCGGGATCCCGGGGACCGGGGAGCTGTTTTTT.